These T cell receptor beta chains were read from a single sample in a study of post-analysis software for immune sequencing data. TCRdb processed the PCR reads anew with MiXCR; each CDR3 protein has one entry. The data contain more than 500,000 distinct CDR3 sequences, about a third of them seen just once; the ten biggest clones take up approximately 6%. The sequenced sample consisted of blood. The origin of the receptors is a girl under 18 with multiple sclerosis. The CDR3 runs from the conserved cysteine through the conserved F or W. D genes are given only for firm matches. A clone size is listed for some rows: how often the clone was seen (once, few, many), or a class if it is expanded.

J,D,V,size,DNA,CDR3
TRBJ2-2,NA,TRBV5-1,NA,TGCGCCAGCAGCTTGAAGCCCTTTGGGTCCAACACCGGGGAGCTGTTTTTT,CASSLKPFGSNTGELFF
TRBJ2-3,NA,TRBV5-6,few,TGTGCCAGCAGCTTGAAAGGGTTAGGCACAGATACGCAGTATTTT,CASSLKGLGTDTQYF
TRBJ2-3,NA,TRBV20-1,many,TGCAGTGCTAGAGCCCCCGGGGGAGGCACAGATACGCAGTATTTT,CSARAPGGGTDTQYF
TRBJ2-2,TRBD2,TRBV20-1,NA,TGCAGTGCTAGAGTAGCGGGGGGGCCTTCCACCGGGGAGCTGTTTTTT,CSARVAGGPSTGELFF
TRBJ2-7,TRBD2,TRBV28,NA,TGTGCCAGCACCCCGGGACTAGTCTACAATGAGCAGTACTTC,CASTPGLVYNEQYF
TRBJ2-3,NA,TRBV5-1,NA,TGCGCCAGCAGCTTGGGACTAGGGATCACAGATACGCAGTATTTT,CASSLGLGITDTQYF
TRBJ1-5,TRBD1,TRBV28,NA,TGTGCCAGCAGTCCGGGACAGGGTCCGCGGCCCCAGCATTTT,CASSPGQGPRPQHF
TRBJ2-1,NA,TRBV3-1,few,TGTGCCAGCAGGCGTAACACGGGGGCCCCCTCCTACAATGAGCAGTTCTTC,CASRRNTGAPSYNEQFF
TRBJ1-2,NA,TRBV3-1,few,TGTGCCAGCAGCCAAGATCTCGGGGCGAGGAGAGGCTACACCTTC,CASSQDLGARRGYTF
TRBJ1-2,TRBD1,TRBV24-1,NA,TGTGCCACCAGTGATCCGGCGGGACAGGCCGTGGATGGCTACACCTTC,CATSDPAGQAVDGYTF
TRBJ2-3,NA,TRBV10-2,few,TGCGCCAGCAGTTCGGGGCCCCGGGGCCGGAACACAGATACGCAGTATTTT,CASSSGPRGRNTDTQYF
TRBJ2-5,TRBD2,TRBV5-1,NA,TGCGCCAGCAGCTTGGCTTTTGGCGGGGGGGCAGGCCAAGAGACCCAGTACTTC,CASSLAFGGGAGQETQYF
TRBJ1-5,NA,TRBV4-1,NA,TGCGCCAGCAGCCAGGTACGGGCGAGAGGGAGCAATCAGCCCCAGCATTTT,CASSQVRARGSNQPQHF
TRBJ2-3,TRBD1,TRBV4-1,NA,TGCGCCAGCAGCCAAGAGGACAGGGAAGTCGATACGCAGTATTTT,CASSQEDREVDTQYF
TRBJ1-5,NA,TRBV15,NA,TGTGCCACCAGCAGAGCAGTGGGTCTTGGGCCCCAGCATTTT,CATSRAVGLGPQHF
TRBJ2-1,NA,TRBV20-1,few,TGCAGTGCTGCCCTCCCTAGGTCCTACAATGAGCAGTTCTTC,CSAALPRSYNEQFF
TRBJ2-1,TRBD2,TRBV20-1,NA,TGCAGTGCTAGAGCCTATTTTAGCGGGGGGGAATACAATGAGCAGTTCTTC,CSARAYFSGGEYNEQFF
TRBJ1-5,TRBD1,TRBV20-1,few,TGCAGTGCGCGAGGGACAGGGGTTCAGCCCCAGCATTTT,CSARGTGVQPQHF
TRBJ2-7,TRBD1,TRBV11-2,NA,TGTGCCAGCAGCACACCGGGACAGGGGTACGAGCAGTACTTC,CASSTPGQGYEQYF
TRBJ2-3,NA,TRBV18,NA,TGTGCCAGCTCACCACCGATCAAGGGACCAGGTACAGATACGCAGTATTTT,CASSPPIKGPGTDTQYF
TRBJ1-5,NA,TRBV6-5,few,TGTGCCAGCAGCGTTGGGGTCCCTAATCAGCCCCAGCATTTT,CASSVGVPNQPQHF
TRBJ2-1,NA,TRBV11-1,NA,TGTGCCAGCAGCTTAGTGGCTGGATTCTACAATGAGCAGTTCTTC,CASSLVAGFYNEQFF
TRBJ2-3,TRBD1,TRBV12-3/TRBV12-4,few,TGTGCCAGCAGTTTAAAGGCTTGGGACAGGACGCAGTATTTT,CASSLKAWDRTQYF
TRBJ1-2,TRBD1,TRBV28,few,TGTGCCAGCAGTTTTGGGACAGGGGGCACCTATGGCTACACCTTC,CASSFGTGGTYGYTF
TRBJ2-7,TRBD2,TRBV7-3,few,TGTGCCAGCAGCCCAAATAGCGGGGGGAACGAGCAGTACTTC,CASSPNSGGNEQYF
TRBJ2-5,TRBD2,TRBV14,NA,TGTGCCAGCAGCCTAGCGGGACACCAGAAAGAGACCCAGTACTTC,CASSLAGHQKETQYF
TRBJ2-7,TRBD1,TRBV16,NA,TGTGCCAGCAGCCGAGCGGACAGGGGACCCTACGAGCAGTACTTC,CASSRADRGPYEQYF
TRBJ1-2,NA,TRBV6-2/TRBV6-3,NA,TGTGCCAGCAGTTACTCCCGACAGGACGTCTCTGATGGCTACACCTTC,CASSYSRQDVSDGYTF
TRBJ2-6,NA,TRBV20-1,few,TGCAGTGCTAGAGGAGGGGTGAGAGGGTCTGGGGCCAACGTCCTGACTTTC,CSARGGVRGSGANVLTF
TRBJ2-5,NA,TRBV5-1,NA,TGCGCCAGCAGCACGGGGACTCGGGGGACCCAGTACTTC,CASSTGTRGTQYF
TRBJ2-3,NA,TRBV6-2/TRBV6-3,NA,TGTGCCAGCAGTTACCCGGGCTCGGGCACAGATACGCAGTATTTT,CASSYPGSGTDTQYF
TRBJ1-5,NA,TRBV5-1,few,TGCGCCAGCAGCTTGCTTTCAGGTCAGCCCCAGCATTTT,CASSLLSGQPQHF
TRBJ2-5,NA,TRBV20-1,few,TGCAGTGCTAGGAGGGGGGTGGGACTCCAAGAGACCCAGTACTTC,CSARRGVGLQETQYF
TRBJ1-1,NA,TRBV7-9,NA,TGTGCCAGCAGCCCCAACCCTGAAGCTTTCTTT,CASSPNPEAFF
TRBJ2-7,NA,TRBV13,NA,TGTGCCAGCAGCTTATGGCCTACAAGCCCAGCGAGCTACGAGCAGTACTTC,CASSLWPTSPASYEQYF
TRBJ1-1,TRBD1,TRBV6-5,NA,TGTACCAGCAGTTATTTCATTGGGACAGGGTCGGACACTGAAGCTTTCTTT,CTSSYFIGTGSDTEAFF
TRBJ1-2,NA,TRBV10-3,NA,TGTGCCATCAAAGGAAGGGGCGAGGGGCTTTTCTATGGCTACACCTTC,CAIKGRGEGLFYGYTF
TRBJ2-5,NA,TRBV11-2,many,TGTGCCAGCTCACGGGGCAGGGAGACCCAGTACTTC,CASSRGRETQYF
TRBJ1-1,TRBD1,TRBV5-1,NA,TGCGCCAGCAGCTCGCCCCTAACAGGGGGGCAGAACACTGAAGCTTTCTTT,CASSSPLTGGQNTEAFF
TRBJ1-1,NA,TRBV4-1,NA,TGCGCCAGCAGCCATGGGGCGGTTGCTGAAGCTTTCTTT,CASSHGAVAEAFF
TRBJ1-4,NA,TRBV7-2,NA,TGTGCCAGCAGCTTAGGCGGCGGTGGAGAAAAACTGTTTTTT,CASSLGGGGEKLFF
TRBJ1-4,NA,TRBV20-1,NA,TGCAGTGCTAGAGATCCCACCACAACTAATGAAAAACTGTTTTTT,CSARDPTTTNEKLFF
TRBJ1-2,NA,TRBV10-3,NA,TGTGCCATCAGTGAATGGGTAGACTATGGCTACACCTTC,CAISEWVDYGYTF
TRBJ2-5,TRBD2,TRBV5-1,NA,TGCGCCAGCAGCAAAGCCGGGACTACCAGAGCTCCACACCAAGAGACCCAGTACTTC,CASSKAGTTRAPHQETQYF
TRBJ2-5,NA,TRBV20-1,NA,TGCAGTGCTAGAGGTCTCGACAGGAATATGGAGACCCAGTACTTC,CSARGLDRNMETQYF
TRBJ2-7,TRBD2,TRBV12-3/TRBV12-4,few,TGTGCCAGCAGTTTAGTGGCAGGACTAGGCGAGCAGTACTTC,CASSLVAGLGEQYF
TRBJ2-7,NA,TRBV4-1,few,TGCGCCAGCAGCCCAACGGACCGATTTACTCACCTCTCCTACGAGCAGTACTTC,CASSPTDRFTHLSYEQYF
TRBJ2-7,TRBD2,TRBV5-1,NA,TGCGCCAGCAGCCAGTCGACTAGCGGGGGGGATTCCTACGAGCAGTACTTC,CASSQSTSGGDSYEQYF
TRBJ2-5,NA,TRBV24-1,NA,TGTGCCACCAGTGACGCAAGACCCCCTGAGACCCAGTACTTC,CATSDARPPETQYF
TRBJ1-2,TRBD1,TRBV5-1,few,TGCGCCAGCAGCTTCACGGCGGGACAGGGGGCTGGTGGCTACACCTTC,CASSFTAGQGAGGYTF
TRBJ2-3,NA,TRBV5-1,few,TGCGCCAGCGGCTCCCGAGGGGATACGCAGTATTTT,CASGSRGDTQYF
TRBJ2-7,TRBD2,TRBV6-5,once,TGTGCCAGCGCCCTAGCGGGGGCGCAGGCCTACGAGCAGTACTTC,CASALAGAQAYEQYF
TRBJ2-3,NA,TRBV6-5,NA,TGTGCCAGCAGTTTAGGAAAGGGGGACACAGATACGCAGTATTTT,CASSLGKGDTDTQYF
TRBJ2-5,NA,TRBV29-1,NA,TGCAGCGTTGCGCACACCCAAGAGACCCAGTACTTC,CSVAHTQETQYF
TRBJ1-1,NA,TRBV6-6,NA,TGTGCCAGCAGTTACTCGGAACGGGAAGCTTTCTTT,CASSYSEREAFF
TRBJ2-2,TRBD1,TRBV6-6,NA,TGTGCCAGCGTAGGACAGGGAAGGACCGGGGAGCTGTTTTTT,CASVGQGRTGELFF
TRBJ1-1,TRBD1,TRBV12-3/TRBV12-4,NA,TGTGCCAGCACCCAGGGGGAAACTGAAGCTTTCTTT,CASTQGETEAFF
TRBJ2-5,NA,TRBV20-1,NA,TGCAGTGCTAGAGATTTCGCGGTCCGGGAGACCCAGTACTTC,CSARDFAVRETQYF
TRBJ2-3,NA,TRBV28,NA,TGTGCCAGCAGTCCCCGGAAAGGCGGGGGCCTTTATAGCACAGATACGCAGTATTTT,CASSPRKGGGLYSTDTQYF
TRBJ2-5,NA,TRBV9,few,TGTGCCAACAGCGTAGCAGAGACCCAGTACTTC,CANSVAETQYF